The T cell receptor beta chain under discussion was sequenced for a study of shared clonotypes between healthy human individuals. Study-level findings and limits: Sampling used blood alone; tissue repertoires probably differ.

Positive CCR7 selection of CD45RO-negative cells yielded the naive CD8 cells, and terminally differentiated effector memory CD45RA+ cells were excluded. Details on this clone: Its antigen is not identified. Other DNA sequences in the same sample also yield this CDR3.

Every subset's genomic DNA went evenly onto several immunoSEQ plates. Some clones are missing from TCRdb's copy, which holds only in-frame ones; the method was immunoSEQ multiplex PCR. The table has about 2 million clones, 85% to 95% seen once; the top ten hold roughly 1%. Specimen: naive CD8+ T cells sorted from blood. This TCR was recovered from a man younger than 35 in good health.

CDR3 nucleotide sequence: TGTGCCAGCAGTGCTACAGAGACCCAGTACTTC. Translating gives CASSATETQYF. This chain connects TRBV2 to TRBJ2-5, with D unresolved. Germline V gene sequence: CDR1 SNHLY, CDR2 FYNNEI. CDR3 length equals 11 residues. V was clipped by 4 bases and J by 4 bases, with 4 bases between them.